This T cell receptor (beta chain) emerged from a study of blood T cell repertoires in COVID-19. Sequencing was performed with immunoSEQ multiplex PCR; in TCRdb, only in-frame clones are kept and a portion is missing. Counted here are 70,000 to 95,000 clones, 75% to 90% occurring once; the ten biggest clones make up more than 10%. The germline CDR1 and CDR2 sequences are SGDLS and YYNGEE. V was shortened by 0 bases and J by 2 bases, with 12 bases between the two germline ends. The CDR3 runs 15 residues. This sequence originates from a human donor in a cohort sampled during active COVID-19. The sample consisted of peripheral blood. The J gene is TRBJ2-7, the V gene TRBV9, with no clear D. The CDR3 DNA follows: TGTGCCAGCAGCGTAGACGGCGGTAGAACCTACGAGCAGTACTTC. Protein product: CASSVDGGRTYEQYF.